The source of this TCR beta chain is a study of vaccination and CD4 T cells after COVID-19. Study-level background: Cells were stimulated with overlapping spike peptide pools from SARS-CoV-2, HCoV-NL63, HCoV-OC43 and HCoV-229E.

Sequence data for DNA of cultured CD4+ T cells were generated by the Oncomine TCR Beta short-read assay. Someone extracted genomic DNA from cultured CD4+ T cells. In TCRdb, the PCR reads were re-called with MiXCR into one record per CDR3 protein. The repertoire holds fewer than 7,000 distinct CDR3 sequences, around a third seen once, with roughly 40% in the top ten. Concerning this clonotype: Its antigen is currently unknown.

The sample's treatment: approximately nine-day PBMC culture with coronavirus spike peptide pools or control peptides (ViraFEST assay). CD4+ T cells that came from the unexposed donor were collected before the COVID-19 pandemic (2011-2018). Expanded clonotypes were found by TCR sequencing after peptide-pool stimulation (ViraFEST). Some 2.2 million PBMCs were grown per well alongside about 10 IU/ml IL-2 and roughly 9.4 ug/ml peptide pools. Investigators exposed CD4+ T cells from unexposed donors to SARS-CoV-2 S/N and four cold-coronavirus spikes, as cells permitted. The source of this sequence is a human donor in good health. The sequenced sample consisted of CD4+ T cells from blood, cultured in vitro.

For the CDR3, the DNA is TGTGCCAGCAGGGGGCTAGCGGGAGGCACCGGGGAGCTGTTTTTT. This sequence encodes CASRGLAGGTGELFF. The chain is built from TRBV6-4 and TRBJ2-2; 11 bases align to TRBD2. Per germline, CDR1 MRHNA and CDR2 SNTAGT. V was clipped by 6 bases and J by 4 bases; unmatched bases: 4. The CDR3 contains 15 residues.